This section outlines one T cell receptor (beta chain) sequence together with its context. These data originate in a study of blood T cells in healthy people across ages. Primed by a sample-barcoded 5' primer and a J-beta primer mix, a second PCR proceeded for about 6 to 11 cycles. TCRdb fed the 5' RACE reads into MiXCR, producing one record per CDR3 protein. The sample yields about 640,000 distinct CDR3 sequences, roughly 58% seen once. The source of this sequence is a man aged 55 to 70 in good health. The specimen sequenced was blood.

CDR3: CASVWQDTWGYTF. The CDR3, as DNA: TGTGCCAGCGTCTGGCAGGACACGTGGGGCTACACCTTC. The genes are TRBV4-2 and TRBJ1-2; tentatively, D is TRBD1 (5 bases). From germline, CDR1 is LGHNA and CDR2 YNFKEQ. This CDR3 spans 13 amino acids. Trimming took 8 bases from V and 8 from J, leaving 18 bases between them.